This T cell receptor (beta chain) was retrieved from a study of neoadjuvant nivolumab and ipilimumab in lung cancer. Study-wide results and caveats: TCR sequencing covered a small number of samples. Pathologic regression was not significantly tied to TCR clonality.

Clones were read by immunoSEQ multiplex PCR, and TCRdb kept only the in-frame ones, dropping some. The top ten hold approximately 3.3% of the sample, which has 30,000 to 45,000 clones, approximately 92% seen once. In germline, CDR1 is WNHNN, CDR2 SYGVQD (reference sequence). With 6 bases removed from V and 5 bases from J, the gap between germline ends came to 4 bases. The CDR3 consists of 11 residues. This clone has just a few counts. What it recognizes is unknown. The source was peripheral blood, collected before neoadjuvant nivolumab, alone or with ipilimumab. The sequence was collected from an adult with non-small cell lung cancer. The gene calls are TRBV10-1 and TRBJ2-2; D is uncertain. This CDR3 reads CASRGTGELFF. The CDR3 DNA sequence: TGCGCCAGCAGAGGGACCGGGGAGCTGTTTTTT.